This paragraph reports one TCR beta chain. Trimming cost V 3 bases and J 1 base, with 16 bases left between them. There are 17 residues in the CDR3. The germline gives CDR1 KGHSH, CDR2 LQKENI. In the original processing: It was from reference gene primer amplification that nucleated cell counts were estimated. TCRdb keeps only in-frame clones here, not all; method: immunoSEQ multiplex PCR. For V, J and clone size, that table is used; D and trimming come from the DNA. The sample consists of over 110,000 clones, about 87% of them appearing once. The sample originates from a study of blood T cell repertoires in COVID-19. Study-level information: The cDNA or gDNA used as material had been derived from T cells, B-cell-depleted T cells, or PBMCs.

The cohort comprised adults aged about 18 to 90 years residing in approximately 25 US areas. The V call is TRBV18, the J call TRBJ1-5; D remains unclear. Sequenced sample: PBMCs or T cells enriched from blood (not recorded which). The TCR comes from a man in his forties or fifties in a cohort exposed to, infected with or recovered from COVID-19 (not recorded which). The CDR3 DNA follows: TGTGCCAGCTCACCGAGGGCGGACCCGGGCAGCAATCAGCCCCAGCATTTT. As protein: CASSPRADPGSNQPQHF. Full variable domain (rest looked up from reference TRBV18 and TRBJ1-5): NAGVMQNPRHLVRRRGQEARLRCSPMKGHSHVYWYRQLPEEGLKFMVYLQKENIIDESGMPKERFSAEFPKEGPSILRIQQVVRGDSAAYFCASSPRADPGSNQPQHFGDGTRLSIL.